A selection of T cell receptor beta chains follows, all from one sample in a study of blood T cell repertoires in COVID-19. The table came from immunoSEQ multiplex PCR; TCRdb's copy has only in-frame clones and leaves some out. Of approximately 250,000 clones listed, about 89% are singletons. What was sequenced was PBMCs or T cells enriched from blood (not recorded which). These receptors were collected from a woman aged 25 to 39 who had recovered from COVID-19. CDR3s include the opening cysteine and the closing phenylalanine or tryptophan. Fields, in order: CDR3 length, J gene, clone size, V gene, D gene, CDR3 protein, CDR3 DNA. D genes are given only for firm matches. Some rows have no size entry. The others give once, few or many, or a class for an expanded clone.

length: 16
J: TRBJ2-1
size: NA
V: TRBV20-1
D: NA
CDR3: CSASGRQSSSYNEQFF
DNA: TGCAGTGCTAGTGGGAGACAGTCCAGCTCCTACAATGAGCAGTTCTTC

length: 18
J: TRBJ1-4
size: NA
V: TRBV7-2
D: TRBD1
CDR3: CASSPGDRGLTTNEKLFF
DNA: TGTGCCAGCAGCCCGGGGGACAGGGGGCTGACGACTAATGAAAAACTGTTTTTT

length: 14
J: TRBJ1-4
size: once
V: TRBV11-2
D: TRBD1
CDR3: CASSLDRGNEKLFF
DNA: TGTGCCAGCAGCTTAGACAGGGGGAATGAAAAACTGTTTTTT

length: 16
J: TRBJ2-3
size: NA
V: TRBV3-1/TRBV3-2
D: NA
CDR3: CASSRSLAEITDTQYF
DNA: TGTGCCAGCAGCCGTTCACTAGCCGAAATCACAGATACGCAGTATTTT

length: 15
J: TRBJ2-5
size: once
V: TRBV11-2
D: NA
CDR3: CASSLGQIVEETQYF
DNA: TGTGCCAGCAGCTTAGGACAAATAGTGGAAGAGACCCAGTACTTC

length: 14
J: TRBJ1-2
size: NA
V: TRBV4-2
D: NA
CDR3: CASSQDERVYGYTF
DNA: TGTGCCAGCAGCCAAGATGAGAGGGTCTATGGCTACACCTTC

length: 16
J: TRBJ1-5
size: few
V: TRBV19
D: NA
CDR3: CASRTSGPGAGQPQHF
DNA: TGTGCCAGTAGGACATCGGGACCCGGCGCGGGACAGCCCCAGCATTTT

length: 13
J: TRBJ2-5
size: NA
V: TRBV6-5
D: TRBD1
CDR3: CASSFDREETQYF
DNA: TGTGCCAGCAGTTTCGACAGGGAAGAGACCCAGTACTTC

length: 14
J: TRBJ2-4
size: NA
V: TRBV5-4
D: TRBD1
CDR3: CASSSTGSRNIQYF
DNA: TGTGCCAGCAGCTCGACAGGGTCACGTAACATTCAGTACTTC

length: 12
J: TRBJ2-7
size: few
V: TRBV7-9
D: NA
CDR3: CASSATGYEQYF
DNA: TGTGCCAGCAGCGCCACAGGCTACGAGCAGTACTTC

length: 16
J: TRBJ2-2
size: NA
V: TRBV18
D: NA
CDR3: CASSPPVSGRTGELFF
DNA: TGTGCCAGCTCACCACCGGTTTCAGGGAGGACCGGGGAGCTGTTTTTT

length: 14
J: TRBJ1-5
size: NA
V: TRBV30
D: NA
CDR3: CAGTIRGGNQPQHF
DNA: TGTGCCGGGACCATCAGGGGTGGCAATCAGCCCCAGCATTTT

length: 16
J: TRBJ2-2
size: NA
V: TRBV18
D: TRBD1
CDR3: CASSPFVTGDTGELFF
DNA: TGTGCCAGCTCACCATTCGTGACAGGGGATACCGGGGAGCTGTTTTTT

length: 16
J: TRBJ1-5
size: NA
V: TRBV27
D: TRBD1
CDR3: CASSSPGQGANQPQHF
DNA: TGTGCCAGCAGTTCACCGGGACAGGGGGCTAATCAGCCCCAGCATTTT

length: 15
J: TRBJ1-2
size: NA
V: TRBV5-5
D: NA
CDR3: CASTGPQEYHYGYTF
DNA: TGTGCCAGCACCGGCCCCCAGGAATACCACTATGGCTACACCTTC

length: 15
J: TRBJ1-5
size: NA
V: TRBV6-5
D: NA
CDR3: CASSYRKTGGQPQHF
DNA: TGTGCCAGCAGTTACCGCAAAACCGGAGGTCAGCCCCAGCATTTT

length: 16
J: TRBJ1-1
size: NA
V: TRBV19
D: NA
CDR3: CASSINLGRLNTEAFF
DNA: TGTGCCAGTAGTATTAACCTAGGCAGATTGAACACTGAAGCTTTCTTT

length: 15
J: TRBJ2-7
size: NA
V: TRBV7-6
D: TRBD1
CDR3: CASSLRRQGTYEQYF
DNA: TGTGCCAGCAGCTTACGCCGACAGGGAACCTACGAGCAGTACTTC

length: 15
J: TRBJ1-4
size: NA
V: TRBV11-2
D: TRBD1
CDR3: CASSSPTGQIEKLFF
DNA: TGTGCCAGCAGCTCCCCCACGGGACAGATTGAAAAACTGTTTTTT

length: 14
J: TRBJ1-2
size: NA
V: TRBV7-9
D: NA
CDR3: CASSAMLGVHGYTF
DNA: TGTGCCAGCAGCGCCATGCTAGGGGTTCACGGCTACACCTTC

length: 13
J: TRBJ1-2
size: NA
V: TRBV6-5
D: TRBD1
CDR3: CASRRQGEYGYTF
DNA: TGTGCCAGCAGGAGACAGGGGGAGTATGGCTACACCTTC

length: 15
J: TRBJ2-2
size: NA
V: TRBV9
D: NA
CDR3: CASSVSGISTGELFF
DNA: TGTGCCAGCAGCGTCTCCGGGATAAGCACCGGGGAGCTGTTTTTT

length: 16
J: TRBJ1-1
size: NA
V: TRBV23-1
D: NA
CDR3: CASSLSGPGENTEAFF
DNA: TGCGCCAGCAGTCTTTCGGGTCCGGGAGAAAACACTGAAGCTTTCTTT

length: 18
J: TRBJ2-3
size: NA
V: TRBV4-1
D: TRBD1
CDR3: CASSQGPLWEDRADTQYF
DNA: TGCGCCAGCAGCCAAGGGCCTCTATGGGAGGACAGGGCGGATACGCAGTATTTT

length: 18
J: TRBJ1-1
size: NA
V: TRBV3-1/TRBV3-2
D: NA
CDR3: CASSPYFGQGMRNTEAFF
DNA: TGTGCCAGCAGCCCCTATTTCGGTCAGGGGATGAGGAACACTGAAGCTTTCTTT

length: 16
J: TRBJ2-2
size: NA
V: TRBV25-1
D: NA
CDR3: CASSDTPTGHTGELFF
DNA: TGTGCCAGCAGTGATACCCCGACAGGTCACACCGGGGAGCTGTTTTTT

length: 14
J: TRBJ2-3
size: NA
V: TRBV7-9
D: TRBD1
CDR3: CASSLTDRGDTQYF
DNA: TGTGCCAGCAGCTTAACTGACAGGGGGGATACGCAGTATTTT

length: 12
J: TRBJ1-1
size: NA
V: TRBV28
D: NA
CDR3: CASSPINTEAFF
DNA: TGTGCCAGCAGTCCTATTAACACTGAAGCTTTCTTT